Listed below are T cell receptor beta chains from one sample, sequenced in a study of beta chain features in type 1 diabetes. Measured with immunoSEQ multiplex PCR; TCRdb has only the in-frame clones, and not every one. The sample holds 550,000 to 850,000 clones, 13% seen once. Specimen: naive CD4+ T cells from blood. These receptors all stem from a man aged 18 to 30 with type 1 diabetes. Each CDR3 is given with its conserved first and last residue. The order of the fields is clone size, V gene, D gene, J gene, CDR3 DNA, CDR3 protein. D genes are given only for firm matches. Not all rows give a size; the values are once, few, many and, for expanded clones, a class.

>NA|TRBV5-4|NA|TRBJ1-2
TGTGCCAGCAGCCCGGTGGTATCAGGGCACTATGGCTACACCTTC
CASSPVVSGHYGYTF
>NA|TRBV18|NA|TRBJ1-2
TGTGCCAGCTCACCAATCCAGAGACTCAACTATGGCTACACCTTC
CASSPIQRLNYGYTF
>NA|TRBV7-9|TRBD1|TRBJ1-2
TGTGCCAGCAGCCGAGGACAGGGGATTAGCTATGGCTACACCTTC
CASSRGQGISYGYTF
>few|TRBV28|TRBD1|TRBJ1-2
TGTGCCAGCAGGGGACAGGGATTAAGCGATGGCTACACCTTC
CASRGQGLSDGYTF
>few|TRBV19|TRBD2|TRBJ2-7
TGTGCCAGTAGTACCGGACTAGCGGGGGAGCGAGAGCAGTACTTC
CASSTGLAGEREQYF
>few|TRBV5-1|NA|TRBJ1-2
TGCGCCAGCAGCTTGGCCGGCGCAGGAAGATTGTATGGCTACACCTTC
CASSLAGAGRLYGYTF
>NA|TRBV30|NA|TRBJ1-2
TGTGCCTGGAGTCTTAATCTTAACTATGGCTACACCTTC
CAWSLNLNYGYTF
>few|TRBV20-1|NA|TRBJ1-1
TGCAGTGCTAGACCGGACGCCCCGGGCTTCTTT
CSARPDAPGFF
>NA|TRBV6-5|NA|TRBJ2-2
TGTGCCAGCAGCGCCATCACCGGGGAGCTGTTTTTT
CASSAITGELFF
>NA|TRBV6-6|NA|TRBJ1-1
TGTGCCAGCAGTTACGGCCGGATGAACACTGAAGCTTTCTTT
CASSYGRMNTEAFF
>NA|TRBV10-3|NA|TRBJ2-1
TGTGCCATCAGTGGGACATACAATGAGCAGTTCTTC
CAISGTYNEQFF
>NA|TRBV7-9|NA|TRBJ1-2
TGTGCCAGCACTGGGGGCTATGGCTACACCTTC
CASTGGYGYTF
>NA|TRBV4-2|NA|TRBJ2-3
TGTGCCAGCAGCCAACAAAGGGGGGGCGGCACAGATACGCAGTATTTT
CASSQQRGGGTDTQYF
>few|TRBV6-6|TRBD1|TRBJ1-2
TGTGCCAGCAGCCTAGGGACAGCCCTTCACCGGTGGGGCTACACCTTC
CASSLGTALHRWGYTF
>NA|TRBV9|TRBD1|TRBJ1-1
TGTGCCAGCAGCGGATGGACAGGGAACACTGAAGCTTTCTTT
CASSGWTGNTEAFF
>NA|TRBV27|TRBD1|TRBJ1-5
TGTGCCAGCAGTCGTCTCCGGGACAGGGGCCAGCCCCAGCATTTT
CASSRLRDRGQPQHF
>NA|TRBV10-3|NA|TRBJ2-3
TGTGCCATCAAAAGCTATACAGATACGCAGTATTTT
CAIKSYTDTQYF
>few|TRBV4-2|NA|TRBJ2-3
TGTGCCAGCAGCCAAGACCTCGCTAGCCAACCCGCAGATACGCAGTATTTT
CASSQDLASQPADTQYF
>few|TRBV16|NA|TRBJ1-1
TGTGCCAGCACCCCCCAAGGAGGCATGAACACTGAAGCTTTCTTT
CASTPQGGMNTEAFF
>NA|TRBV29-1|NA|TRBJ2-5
TGCAGCGTTGAGCGCAGCCGGGAGACCCAGTACTTC
CSVERSRETQYF
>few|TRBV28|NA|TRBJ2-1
TGTGCCAGCAGTTTAGTTGGACTGCAGCAGTTCTTC
CASSLVGLQQFF
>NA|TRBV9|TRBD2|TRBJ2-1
TGTGCCAGCAGCGTCGCGGGAGCCTCCTACAATGAGCAGTTCTTC
CASSVAGASYNEQFF
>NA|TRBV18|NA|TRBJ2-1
TGTGCCAGCTCACCACCCGGTGCGACGGGAAGGGGTGAGCAGTTCTTC
CASSPPGATGRGEQFF
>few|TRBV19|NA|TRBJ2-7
TGTGCCAGTAGTATATCTCGAGAATCCTACGAGCAGTACTTC
CASSISRESYEQYF
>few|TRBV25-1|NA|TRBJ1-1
TGTGCCAGCAGTGAATCCCGTGGCAGAGTGAACACTGAAGCTTTCTTT
CASSESRGRVNTEAFF
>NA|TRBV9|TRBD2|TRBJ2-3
TGTGCCAGCAGCCCCCGCGGACTAGCGAACGCAGATACGCAGTATTTT
CASSPRGLANADTQYF
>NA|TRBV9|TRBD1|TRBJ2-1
TGTGCCAGCAGCCCCGGGACAGGGGGAGCCTACAATGAGCAGTTCTTC
CASSPGTGGAYNEQFF
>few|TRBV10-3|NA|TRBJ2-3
TGTGCCATCAGTGAGTCTACAGGGCAGGGGGATACGCAGTATTTT
CAISESTGQGDTQYF
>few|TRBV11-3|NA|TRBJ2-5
TGTGCCAGCAGCTCCGCGAAGGAGGGTCAAGAGACCCAGTACTTC
CASSSAKEGQETQYF
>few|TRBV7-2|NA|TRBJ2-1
TGTGCCAGCAGCTTAGACAAAGAGGCCTACAATGAGCAGTTCTTC
CASSLDKEAYNEQFF
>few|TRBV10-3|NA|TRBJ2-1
TGTGCCATCAGTGAGCACAGTGAGCAGTTCTTC
CAISEHSEQFF
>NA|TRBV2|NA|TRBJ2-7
TGTGCCAGCAGTGAAGGGAGGTACGAGCAGTACTTC
CASSEGRYEQYF
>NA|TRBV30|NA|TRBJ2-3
TGTGCCTGGAGTGTACAAGGAGATACGCAGTATTTT
CAWSVQGDTQYF
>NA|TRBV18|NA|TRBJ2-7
TGTGCCAGCTCTCCAGCATCGGCTTACGAGCAGTACTTC
CASSPASAYEQYF
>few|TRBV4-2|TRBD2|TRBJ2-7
TGTGCCAGCAGCCAAGATCAGAGCGGGAGATACGAGCAGTACTTC
CASSQDQSGRYEQYF
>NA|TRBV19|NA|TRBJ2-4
TGTGCCAGTAGTAAGGCGAGAAACATTCAGTACTTC
CASSKARNIQYF
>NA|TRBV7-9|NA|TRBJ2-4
TGTGCCAGCAGCTCCCCCCGGGGGCAGGGAACGATTCAGTACTTC
CASSSPRGQGTIQYF
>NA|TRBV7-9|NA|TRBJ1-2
TGTGCCAGCAGCTCCCAACTGAGGGGTGGCTACACCTTC
CASSSQLRGGYTF
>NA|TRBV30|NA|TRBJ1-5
TGTGCCTGGAGTGGTGTAAGCAATCAGCCCCAGCATTTT
CAWSGVSNQPQHF
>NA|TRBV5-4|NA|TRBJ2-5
TGTGCCAGCAGCGTTGACAGATGGCGAGAGACCCAGTACTTC
CASSVDRWRETQYF
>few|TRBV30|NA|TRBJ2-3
TGTGCCTGGAGTGTTGGGGGCACAGATACGCAGTATTTT
CAWSVGGTDTQYF
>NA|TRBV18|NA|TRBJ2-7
TGTGCCAGCTCACCTGGTCTGAGCTCCTACGAGCAGTACTTC
CASSPGLSSYEQYF
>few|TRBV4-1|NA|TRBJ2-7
TGCGCCAGCAGCCAAGGGACACCCGACCCGCAGTACTTC
CASSQGTPDPQYF
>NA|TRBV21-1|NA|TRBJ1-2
TGTACTTTACTGGGGAAAGCGGATTGTGGCTACACCTTC
CTLLGKADCGYTF
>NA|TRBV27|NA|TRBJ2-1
TGTGCCAGCAGTTTACAGGGGGGGCAGTACAATGAGCAGTTCTTC
CASSLQGGQYNEQFF
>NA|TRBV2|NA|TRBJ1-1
TGTGCCAGCAGTGAGAGGACGTTATACACTGAAGCTTTCTTT
CASSERTLYTEAFF
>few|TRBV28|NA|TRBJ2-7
TGTGCCAGCAGTCCTCCGACAGTCTCCTACGAGCAGTACTTC
CASSPPTVSYEQYF
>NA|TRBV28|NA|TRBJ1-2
TGTGCCAGCGGACAACGCGCCTCGACCTACTTTCTCACCTTC
CASGQRASTYFLTF
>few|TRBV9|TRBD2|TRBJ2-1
TGTGCCAGCAGCGAAGCGGGGAGCTCCTACAATGAGCAGTTCTTC
CASSEAGSSYNEQFF
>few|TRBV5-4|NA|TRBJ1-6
TGTGCCAGCAGCTTGGAGGAGGACGGGTCCTTGCCCCTCCACTTT
CASSLEEDGSLPLHF
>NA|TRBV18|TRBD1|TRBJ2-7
TGTGCCAGCTCACCGGACAGGGCCAGCTCCTACGAGCAGTACTTC
CASSPDRASSYEQYF
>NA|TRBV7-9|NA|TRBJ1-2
TGTGCCAGCAGTGATGGCTACACCTTC
CASSDGYTF
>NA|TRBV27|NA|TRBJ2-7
TGTGCCAGCAGTTTCTTGGGGGAGCAGTACTTC
CASSFLGEQYF